The clone carrying this T cell receptor (beta chain) was seen at least ten times. Antigen unknown. This record belongs to a study of regulatory T cells in long-lasting Graves disease. This sample's time point: newly diagnosed GD, antithyroid drugs for less than 3 months. With RNA extracted from PBMCs as input, the TCR library was made. American Thyroid Association guidelines served as the basis for diagnosing Graves' disease. Construction of TCR beta libraries relied on iRepertoire HTBI primers and on Arm-PCR targeting CDR3 regions. TCRdb fed the multiplex PCR reads into MiXCR, producing one record per CDR3 protein. The data hold some 220,000 distinct CDR3 sequences, with around 20% observed a single time. General observations from the study: Preferential use of TRBV28, TRBJ1-2 and TRBJ2-5 was seen in persistent disease.

V dropped 0 bases and J dropped 7 bases, with 15 bases sitting between them. The CDR3 covers 15 residues. Looked up from germline, CDR1 is MGHRA and CDR2 is YSYEKL. This sample was shared with a second study, whose subject was T cells in Graves' hyperthyroidism and ophthalmopathy.

The sequenced sample was peripheral blood mononuclear cells (PBMCs), obtained at new diagnosis, from a patient treated with antithyroid drugs. The chain couples TRBV4-1 to TRBJ1-1, with D possibly TRBD1 on 5 matching bases. This receptor was obtained from a woman under 40 with Graves disease. CDR3 DNA sequence: TGCGCCAGCAGCCAAGATGCCTCGGACATCTATGAAGCTTTCTTT. It specifies CASSQDASDIYEAFF.